This is a list of T cell receptor beta chains from one sample in a study of tumor and adjacent non-tumor tissue in lung cancer. TCRdb passed the multiplex PCR reads through MiXCR, listing each CDR3 protein once. The table has roughly 140,000 distinct CDR3 sequences, approximately 66% seen once. The sample consisted of lung tumor tissue. These receptor sequences come from a man in his sixties with small cell lung cancer. Both conserved end residues are part of each CDR3. Fields, in order: J gene, D gene, clone size, V gene, CDR3 protein, CDR3 DNA. D genes are given only for firm matches. Only part of the rows carry a size: once, few, many, or a class if the clone is expanded.

TRBJ2-6,NA,NA,TRBV6-1,CASSDLGFGANLLTF,TGTGCCAGCAGTGATTTGGGATTTGGGGCCAACCTCCTGACTTTC
TRBJ2-5,NA,NA,TRBV6-6,CASSWTEETRYF,TGTGCCAGCAGTTGGACCGAAGAGACCCGGTACTTC
TRBJ2-1,TRBD2,NA,TRBV5-4,CASRQTGTSGTYNEQFF,TGTGCCAGCAGACAAACCGGGACTAGCGGTACCTACAATGAGCAGTTCTTC
TRBJ2-4,TRBD2,NA,TRBV11-1,CASSRFLGLAGLAKSIQYF,TGTGCCAGCAGCCGCTTCCTGGGACTAGCGGGACTAGCCAAAAGCATTCAGTACTTC
TRBJ1-6,NA,NA,TRBV12-3/TRBV12-4,CASSSTGVGISGPLHF,TGTGCCAGCAGTTCTACCGGCGTCGGGATAAGTGGACCCCTCCACTTT
TRBJ2-7,NA,NA,TRBV29-1,CSVVVWISYEQYF,TGCAGCGTTGTAGTTTGGATCTCCTACGAGCAGTACTTC
TRBJ2-7,NA,NA,TRBV11-3,CACSGPTSYEQYF,TGTGCCTGCTCGGGACCAACCTCCTACGAGCAGTACTTC
TRBJ1-1,NA,few,TRBV20-1,CSAKQTAMDTEAFF,TGCAGTGCGAAGCAGACCGCGATGGACACTGAAGCTTTCTTT
TRBJ2-5,TRBD2,NA,TRBV28,CASSSPGTSEIQYF,TGTGCCAGCAGTTCCCCCGGGACTAGTGAGATTCAGTACTTC
TRBJ2-7,NA,NA,TRBV12-5,CASGLVTTGIHYEQYF,TGTGCTAGTGGTTTGGTCACTACGGGGATCCACTACGAGCAGTACTTC
TRBJ2-1,TRBD2,NA,TRBV10-2,CDSSLLAGGYNEQFF,TGTGACAGCTCCCTCCTAGCGGGAGGCTACAATGAGCAATTCTTC
TRBJ1-4,NA,NA,TRBV6-1,CVSSYREGDEKLFF,TGTGTCAGCAGCTATAGGGAAGGTGATGAAAAACTGTTTTTT
TRBJ2-5,TRBD1,many,TRBV4-1,CASSQRQGSQETQYF,TGCGCCAGCAGCCAGAGACAGGGTAGCCAAGAGACCCAGTACTTC
TRBJ2-1,NA,NA,TRBV4-2,CAISIGRDSPEQFF,TGTGCCATCAGCATCGGCCGGGACTCCCCCGAGCAATTCTTC
TRBJ2-1,NA,NA,TRBV11-1,CASSHPGRKHNEQFF,TGTGCCAGCAGCCATCCGGGACGGAAACACAATGAGCAGTTTTTC
TRBJ1-5,NA,NA,TRBV11-3,CANSLAQVAGGQHF,TGTGCCAACAGCTTAGCCCAGGTGGCGGGGGGGCAGCATTTT
TRBJ2-2,TRBD2,NA,TRBV5-4,CASSPRDYGLGELFF,TGTGCCAGTAGCCCCCGGGACTATGGTCTCGGGGAGCTGTTTTTT
TRBJ2-1,NA,few,TRBV5-4,CASSLGLGGEVNEQFF,TGTGCCAGCAGCTTGGGACTGGGAGGCGAGGTCAATGAGCAGTTCTTC
TRBJ2-3,NA,NA,TRBV7-8,CASSLASDPPDTQYF,TGTGCCAGCAGCTTAGCGTCCGACCCCCCAGATACGCAGTATTTT
TRBJ2-1,TRBD2,NA,TRBV4-2,CVSSQDPGTSGRTLHNEQFF,TGTGTCAGCAGTCAAGACCCCGGGACTAGCGGGAGGACCCTCCATAATGAGCAGTTCTTC
TRBJ2-7,TRBD2,few,TRBV13,CASSLGLAGVRQYF,TGTGCCAGCAGCTTAGGACTAGCGGGAGTTCGGCAGTACTTC
TRBJ2-2,TRBD2,NA,TRBV6-5,CASSQGLAAGTGELFF,TGTGCCAGCAGTCAGGGACTAGCTGCAGGCACCGGGGAGCTGTTTTTT
TRBJ1-4,NA,few,TRBV20-1,CSARAGTAATNEELFF,TGCAGTGCTAGAGCTGGGACGGCGGCAACTAATGAAGAACTGTTTTTT
TRBJ1-3,NA,many,TRBV11-3,CASSLVGNTIYF,TGTGCCAGCAGCTTAGTGGGAAACACCATATATTTT
TRBJ2-5,TRBD1,many,TRBV11-2,CASSLDRGRRETQYF,TGTGCCAGCAGCTTAGACAGGGGGCGCAGAGAGACCCAGTACTTC
TRBJ1-2,NA,NA,TRBV20-1,CSARGTWGSYGYTF,TGCAGTGCTAGGGGGACATGGGGCAGCTATGGCTACACCTTC
TRBJ2-7,NA,NA,TRBV30,CAWSIAEKQYF,TGTGCCTGGAGTATCGCGGAAAAGCAGTACTTC
TRBJ2-2,TRBD1,NA,TRBV11-2,CADSHRGPAGELFF,TGTGCCGACAGCCACAGGGGGCCAGCCGGGGAGCTGTTTTTT
TRBJ2-1,NA,NA,TRBV4-2,CASSQGGEGRDNEQFF,TGCGCCAGCAGCCAAGGCGGGGAAGGGAGAGACAATGAGCAGTTCTTC
TRBJ1-1,NA,NA,TRBV20-1,CSAKTLNTEAFF,TGCAGTGCTAAAACCTTGAACACTGAAGCTTTCTTT
TRBJ1-1,NA,NA,TRBV12-3/TRBV12-4,CASSTGLMDTEAFF,TGTGCCAGTAGTACGGGACTCATGGACACTGAAGCTTTCTTT
TRBJ1-1,TRBD1,NA,TRBV20-1,CSARLLGQWGNEAFF,TGCAGTGCTAGACTTCTGGGACAGTGGGGCAATGAAGCTTTCTTT
TRBJ2-1,TRBD2,many,TRBV12-3/TRBV12-4,CASHRAGGYEQFF,TGTGCCAGCCATAGGGCGGGGGGTTATGAGCAGTTCTTC
TRBJ1-1,NA,NA,TRBV20-1,CSASGLGAKTEAFF,TGCAGTGCTAGTGGCCTAGGGGCGAAGACTGAAGCTTTCTTT
TRBJ2-3,NA,NA,TRBV5-1,CASSLGWGDTQYF,TGCGCCAGCAGTTTAGGATGGGGAGATACGCAGTATTTT
TRBJ2-7,TRBD1,NA,TRBV28,CASSPHRGAREQYF,TGTGCCAGCAGCCCTCACAGGGGGGCGAGGGAGCAGTACTTC
TRBJ2-5,NA,once,TRBV6-5,CASSTRQAVETQYF,TGTGCCAGCAGTACCCGACAGGCGGTAGAGACCCAGTACTTC
TRBJ2-2,TRBD2,NA,TRBV20-1,CCARGLAGVTGELFF,TGCTGTGCTAGAGGGTTAGCGGGAGTCACCGGGGAGCTGTTTTTT
TRBJ1-2,NA,NA,TRBV10-3,CAIGEGNYGYTF,TGTGCCATCGGTGAGGGGAACTATGGCTACACCTTC
TRBJ2-7,NA,NA,TRBV12-3/TRBV12-4,CASIRTWPSYEQYF,TGTGCCAGCATCCGGACATGGCCCTCCTACGAGCAGTACTTC
TRBJ2-3,NA,NA,TRBV29-1,CSVDRGGYTQYF,TGCAGCGTTGACAGGGGAGGATATACGCAGTATTTT
TRBJ1-2,NA,NA,TRBV20-1,CSARDPANGSYTF,TGCAGTGCTAGAGATCCTGCCAATGGCAGCTACACCTTC
TRBJ2-5,TRBD1,few,TRBV24-1,CATSDSPPGDSLAQETQYF,TGTGCCACCAGTGATTCACCTCCCGGGGACAGCCTAGCCCAAGAGACCCAGTACTTC
TRBJ2-3,TRBD2,NA,TRBV11-2,CARSFGLAGTDTQYF,TGTGCCAGGAGCTTTGGACTAGCGGGCACAGATACGCAGTATTTT
TRBJ2-7,NA,NA,TRBV7-2,CASSGAHRLLYF,TGTGCCAGCAGCGGGGCTCATCGGTTGTTGTACTTC